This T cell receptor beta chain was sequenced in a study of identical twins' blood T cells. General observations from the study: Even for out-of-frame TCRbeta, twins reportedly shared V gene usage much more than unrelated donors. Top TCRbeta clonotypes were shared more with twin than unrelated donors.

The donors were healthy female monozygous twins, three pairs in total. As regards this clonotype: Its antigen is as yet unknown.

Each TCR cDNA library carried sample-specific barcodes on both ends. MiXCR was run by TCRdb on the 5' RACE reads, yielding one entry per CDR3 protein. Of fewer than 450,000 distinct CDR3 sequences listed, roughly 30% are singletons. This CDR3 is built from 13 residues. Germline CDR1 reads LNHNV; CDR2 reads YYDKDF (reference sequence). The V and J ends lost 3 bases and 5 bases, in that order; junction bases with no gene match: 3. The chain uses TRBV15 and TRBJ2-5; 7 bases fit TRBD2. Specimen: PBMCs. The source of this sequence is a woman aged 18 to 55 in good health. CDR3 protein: CATSRALAETQYF. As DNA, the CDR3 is TGTGCCACCAGCAGGGCACTAGCGGAGACCCAGTACTTC. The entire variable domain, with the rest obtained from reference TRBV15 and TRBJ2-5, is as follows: DAMVIQNPRYQVTQFGKPVTLSCSQTLNHNVMYWYQQKSSQAPKLLFHYYDKDFNNEADTPDNFQSRRPNTSFCFLDIRSPGLGDTAMYLCATSRALAETQYFGPGTRLLVL.